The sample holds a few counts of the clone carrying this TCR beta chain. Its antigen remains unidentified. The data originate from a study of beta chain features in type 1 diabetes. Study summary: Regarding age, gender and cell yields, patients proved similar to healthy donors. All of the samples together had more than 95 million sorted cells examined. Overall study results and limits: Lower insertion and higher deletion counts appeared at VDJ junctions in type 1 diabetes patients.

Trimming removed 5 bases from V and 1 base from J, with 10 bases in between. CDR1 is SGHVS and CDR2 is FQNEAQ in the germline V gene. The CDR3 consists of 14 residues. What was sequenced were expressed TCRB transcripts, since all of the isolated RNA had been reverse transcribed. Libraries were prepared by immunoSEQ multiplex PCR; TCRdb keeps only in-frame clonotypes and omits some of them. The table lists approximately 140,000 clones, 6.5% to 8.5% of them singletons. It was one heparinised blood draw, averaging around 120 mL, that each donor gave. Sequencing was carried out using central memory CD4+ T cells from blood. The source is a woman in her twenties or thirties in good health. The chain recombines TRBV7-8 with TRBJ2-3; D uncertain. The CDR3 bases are TGTGCCAGCAGCCCCAGGTCGGGCACAGATACGCAGTATTTT. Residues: CASSPRSGTDTQYF.